These T cell receptor beta chains were read from a single sample in a study of blood T cells in healthy people across ages. One entry per CDR3 protein results from TCRdb running MiXCR on the 5' RACE reads. Here the sample spans approximately 790,000 distinct CDR3 sequences, around 68% being singletons. Sequenced: blood. The receptors derive from a man younger than 45 in good health. The CDR3 runs from the conserved cysteine through the conserved F or W. A D gene is named only where the DNA matches it firmly. The size entry is marked missing in some rows and otherwise reads once, few, many or a size class.

CDR3	DNA	V	size	J	D
CASSEGQGLYSNYGYTF	TGTGCCAGCAGTGAAGGGCAGGGGCTATATTCTAACTATGGCTACACCTTC	TRBV2	.	TRBJ1-2	.
CAISEMEAAGYTF	TGTGCCATCAGTGAGATGGAGGCGGCAGGCTACACCTTC	TRBV10-3	.	TRBJ1-2	.
CASSASEFDSFSGANVLTF	TGTGCCAGCAGCGCGTCCGAATTTGACAGTTTCTCTGGGGCCAACGTCCTGACTTTC	TRBV9	few	TRBJ2-6	.
CASLRTGGYGYTF	TGTGCCAGCCTCCGGACAGGAGGATATGGCTACACCTTT	TRBV6-5	.	TRBJ1-2	TRBD1
CASSQGSSGAGANVLTF	TGCGCCAGCAGCCAAGGTTCCTCGGGGGCTGGGGCCAACGTCCTGACTTTC	TRBV4-3	.	TRBJ2-6	.
CASSVSGDLNQPQHF	TGTGCCAGCAGCGTTAGCGGGGACCTTAATCAGCCCCAGCATTTT	TRBV9	.	TRBJ1-5	.
CASSRRGLIREQYF	TGTGCCAGCAGTCGGAGGGGGCTGATTCGGGAGCAGTACTTC	TRBV6-2/TRBV6-3	.	TRBJ2-7	.
CASSVGRGGYNSPLHF	TGTGCCAGCAGCGTAGGTAGAGGGGGTTACAATTCACCCCTCCACTTT	TRBV9	.	TRBJ1-6	.
CASSDTDREQYF	TGTGCCAGCAGCGACACCGACAGGGAGCAGTACTTC	TRBV9	.	TRBJ2-7	.
CSARDNQGNTEAFF	TGCAGTGCTAGAGATAACCAGGGTAACACTGAAGCTTTCTTT	TRBV20-1	.	TRBJ1-1	.
CASSVEVAGEYNEQFF	TGTGCCAGCAGCGTGGAGGTAGCGGGGGAATACAATGAGCAGTTCTTC	TRBV9	.	TRBJ2-1	TRBD2
CASSRDRAPLAAQETQYF	TGTGCCAGCAGCCGGGACAGGGCACCTCTCGCGGCCCAAGAGACCCAGTACTTC	TRBV12-3/TRBV12-4	once	TRBJ2-5	TRBD1
CASSWPGQDSYEQYF	TGTGCCAGCAGCTGGCCGGGACAGGACTCCTACGAGCAGTACTTC	TRBV5-6	.	TRBJ2-7	TRBD1
CSARVNPGELVSTNYGYTF	TGCAGTGCTAGAGTCAATCCCGGGGAATTGGTGTCGACTAACTATGGCTACACCTTC	TRBV20-1	once	TRBJ1-2	.
CASSYLFRGSGANVLTF	TGTGCCAGCAGTTACTTATTCAGGGGCTCTGGGGCCAACGTCCTGACTTTC	TRBV6-5	.	TRBJ2-6	.
CASSDRQGWSYEQYF	TGTGCCAGCAGCGACCGACAGGGTTGGTCCTACGAGCAGTACTTC	TRBV9	.	TRBJ2-7	TRBD1
CASSLTKDHEQYF	TGTGCCAGCTCCCTCACCAAGGACCACGAGCAGTACTTC	TRBV18	once	TRBJ2-7	.
CASSQQGRTEAFF	TGCGCCAGCAGCCAACAGGGTAGGACTGAAGCTTTCTTT	TRBV5-1	many	TRBJ1-1	.
CASSSQNTQYF	TGTGCCAGCAGCTCGCAAAATACGCAGTATTTT	TRBV7-2	.	TRBJ2-3	.
CASSVGDSDTDTQYF	TGTGCCAGCAGCGTAGGGGACAGCGACACAGATACGCAGTATTTT	TRBV9	.	TRBJ2-3	TRBD1
CASSRTGEIAKNSQYF	TGTGCCAGCAGTAGGACAGGGGAAATAGCCAAAAACAGTCAGTACTTC	TRBV12-3/TRBV12-4	.	TRBJ2-4	TRBD1
CASSLVQGDYGYTF	TGTGCCAGCAGCTTGGTACAGGGAGACTATGGCTACACCTTC	TRBV7-2	few	TRBJ1-2	.
CASSLDRGQTDTQYF	TGCGCCAGCAGCTTGGACAGGGGGCAGACAGATACGCAGTATTTT	TRBV5-1	.	TRBJ2-3	TRBD1
CASKTSGSYNEQFF	TGTGCCAGCAAAACTAGCGGGTCCTACAATGAGCAGTTCTTC	TRBV6-2/TRBV6-3	.	TRBJ2-1	TRBD2
CASSLVATTDTQYF	TGTGCCAGCAGTTTAGTGGCCACGACAGATACGCAGTATTTT	TRBV12-3/TRBV12-4	few	TRBJ2-3	.
CASSLVQGAAETQYF	TGTGCCAGCAGCTTAGTCCAGGGGGCGGCAGAGACCCAGTACTTC	TRBV7-2	.	TRBJ2-5	TRBD1
CATSTGLAGRNEQYF	TGTGCCACCTCAACCGGGTTAGCGGGGCGAAACGAGCAGTACTTC	TRBV24-1	.	TRBJ2-7	TRBD2
CASSENKQYF	TGTGCCAGCAGTGAAAATAAGCAGTACTTC	TRBV2	.	TRBJ2-5	.
CASSQVMQLPNEQFF	TGCGCCAGCAGCCAAGTTATGCAGCTTCCCAATGAGCAGTTCTTC	TRBV4-3	.	TRBJ2-1	.
CASSRGQLETRYF	TGTGCCAGCAGCCGTGGACAGCTAGAGACCCGGTACTTC	TRBV7-2	.	TRBJ2-5	.
CAISPEGGTDTQYF	TGTGCCATCAGTCCCGAGGGGGGCACAGATACGCAGTATTTT	TRBV10-3	.	TRBJ2-3	.
CASSLVGPGPNQPQHF	TGTGCCAGCAGCTTAGTGGGTCCAGGCCCGAATCAGCCCCAGCATTTT	TRBV7-2	few	TRBJ1-5	.
CATSRDSDSPSTDTQYF	TGTGCCACCAGCAGAGATTCGGACTCACCGAGCACAGATACGCAGTATTTT	TRBV15	.	TRBJ2-3	.
CASSFESRRPLEGYTF	TGTGCCAGCAGCTTCGAGTCCCGTAGGCCCCTAGAAGGGTACACCTTC	TRBV7-9	many	TRBJ1-2	.
CASSQPGLAPQGETQYF	TGTGCCAGCAGCCAGCCCGGACTAGCGCCCCAGGGGGAGACCCAGTACTTC	TRBV12-3/TRBV12-4	few	TRBJ2-5	TRBD2